This TCR beta chain was found in a study of T cell repertoires in cytomegalovirus infection. Trimming took 6 bases from V and 8 from J, leaving 16 bases between them. The CDR3 runs to 13 residues. Germline V lookup: CDR1 LNHDA, CDR2 SQIVND (reference sequence). As concerns this clonotype: Its target is unknown.

TCRdb analysed the reads with MiXCR anew, one entry per CDR3 protein. The sample gives 800,000 to 950,000 distinct CDR3 sequences, approximately 32% of which show up once; under 15% is in the top ten. V gene TRBV19 combines with J gene TRBJ1-1; D not certain. This sample comprised cultured CD8+ T cells from PBMCs, obtained from culture after CMV antigen stimulation. The receptor's source is a human donor in good health (CMV status not recorded). Some clones in this sample may be carry-over from other donors' samples. The DNA for the CDR3 is TGTGCCAGTAGCCGCTGGGATTTCCCCGAAGCTTTCTTT. This gives the protein CASSRWDFPEAFF. The full variable domain, rest sourced from reference TRBV19 and TRBJ1-1, is DGGITQSPKYLFRKEGQNVTLSCEQNLNHDAMYWYRQDPGQGLRLIYYSQIVNDFQKGDIAEGYSVSREKKESFPLTVTSAQKNPTAFYLCASSRWDFPEAFFGQGTRLTVV.